This TCR beta chain was identified in a study of blood T cell repertoires in COVID-19. The repertoire was sequenced with immunoSEQ multiplex PCR; TCRdb's copy has only in-frame clones and lacks some. The sample lists approximately 250,000 clones, around 80% occurring once. The CDR3 runs 15 residues. Germline V CDR1 and CDR2: LNHDA, SQIVND (reference sequence). V lost 5 bases, J lost 1 base, and 6 bases stayed unmatched. This TCR was sampled from a human donor in a cohort sampled during active COVID-19. Sequencing was performed on peripheral blood. The chain is built from TRBV19 and TRBJ2-5; 8 bases map to TRBD2. The CDR3 nucleotides read TGTGCCAGTAGTGGAGTAGCGGGGACCCAAGAGACCCAGTACTTC. Protein sequence: CASSGVAGTQETQYF.